The rows below give T cell receptor beta chains drawn from one sample of a study of blood T cell repertoires in COVID-19. Data came from immunoSEQ multiplex PCR; TCRdb stores just in-frame clones and leaves some out. Of around 90,000 clones in the sample, 80% are singletons; the top ten hold roughly 19%. Sequences were obtained from peripheral blood. These receptors came from a human donor in a cohort sampled during active COVID-19. Both conserved end residues are part of each CDR3. Each record gives: J gene, D gene, clone size, V gene, CDR3 DNA, CDR3 protein. The D gene is left open where the match is weak. The size of a clone is reported for some rows only, either as once, few or many, or as a class for expanded clones.

TRBJ2-6 | . | . | TRBV7-9 | TGTGCCACCCCTCGGGGTAACTCTGGGGCCAACGTCCTGACTTTC | CATPRGNSGANVLTF
TRBJ2-1 | TRBD2 | . | TRBV4-1 | TGCGCCAGCAGCCAAGGGGGGGGACTAGCGGTCTACAATGAGCAGTTCTTC | CASSQGGGLAVYNEQFF
TRBJ1-2 | . | . | TRBV9 | TGTGCCAGCAGCGTAGGGGCAGATAATTATGGCTACACCTTC | CASSVGADNYGYTF
TRBJ2-7 | TRBD1 | . | TRBV7-2 | TGTGCCAGCAGCTTAGCCGGGACAGGTACCTACGAGCAGTACTTC | CASSLAGTGTYEQYF
TRBJ1-2 | . | . | TRBV10-3 | TGTGCCATCAGTGACGGGGGGTATGGCTACACCTTC | CAISDGGYGYTF
TRBJ2-5 | . | . | TRBV9 | TGTGCCAGCAGCGTCTCCTTGGACAGAGGCGAGACCCAGTACTTC | CASSVSLDRGETQYF
TRBJ2-7 | . | . | TRBV5-1 | TGCGCCAGCAGTTACTACAGGGATTCCTACGAGCAGTACTTC | CASSYYRDSYEQYF
TRBJ2-7 | . | . | TRBV5-5 | TGTGCCAGCAGCTTGGCCATACAGGGCCCTACCTACGAGCAGTACTTC | CASSLAIQGPTYEQYF
TRBJ2-7 | . | few | TRBV5-1 | TGCGCCAGCAGCTTGGGGCGGGACTACGAGCAGTACTTC | CASSLGRDYEQYF
TRBJ2-2 | TRBD2 | . | TRBV27 | TGTGCCAGCAGTTTATATAGGCTAGCGGGAGTCGCCGGGGAGCTGTTTTTT | CASSLYRLAGVAGELFF
TRBJ1-1 | . | once | TRBV5-8 | TGTGCCAGCAGCCCGGGTGGACACCGAATGGGTGAAGCTTTCTTT | CASSPGGHRMGEAFF
TRBJ1-1 | . | . | TRBV6-1 | TGTGCCAGCAGTGAAGCTAACTCCCCCGCTTTCTTT | CASSEANSPAFF
TRBJ1-5 | . | . | TRBV28 | TGTGCCAGCCTGGGGGCAGCATATCAGCCCCAGCATTTT | CASLGAAYQPQHF
TRBJ2-7 | . | . | TRBV28 | TGTGCCAGCAGCCTCAGGGAGCAGTACTTC | CASSLREQYF
TRBJ2-1 | . | once | TRBV5-1 | TGCGCCAGCAGCCCTGGACTGGTTAACAATGAGCAGTTCTTC | CASSPGLVNNEQFF
TRBJ1-4 | TRBD1 | . | TRBV28 | TGTGCCAGCAGTTTGGGACAGGGGGTAACTTATGAAAAACTGTTTTTT | CASSLGQGVTYEKLFF
TRBJ1-2 | . | . | TRBV5-4 | TGTGCCAGCAGCTTGGGATCCTCCATGGCTGGCTACACCTTC | CASSLGSSMAGYTF
TRBJ2-7 | . | . | TRBV6-5 | TGTGCCAGCAGAGCGGCAGGGAGGTTCGAGCAGTACTTC | CASRAAGRFEQYF
TRBJ2-7 | . | . | TRBV2 | TGTGCCAGCAGCGTACAGGGCTGGAGCTCCTACGAGCAGTACTTC | CASSVQGWSSYEQYF
TRBJ2-1 | TRBD2 | . | TRBV3-1/TRBV3-2 | TGTGCCAGCAGCCAACCGTCCGCTCCCGGGAGGAGGAATGAGCAGTTCTTC | CASSQPSAPGRRNEQFF
TRBJ1-2 | TRBD1 | . | TRBV30 | TGTGCCTGGAGTCGTTCGTGGGACAGGAATAACTATGGCTACACCTTC | CAWSRSWDRNNYGYTF
TRBJ2-7 | . | . | TRBV5-1 | TGCGCCAGCAGCACAGACAGTTATCTCACACTGCAGTACTTC | CASSTDSYLTLQYF
TRBJ2-1 | . | . | TRBV30 | TGTGCCTGGATGGCAGACATCAACTACAATGAGCAGTTCTTC | CAWMADINYNEQFF
TRBJ2-1 | . | . | TRBV2 | . | CASILGDYNEQFF
TRBJ2-7 | . | . | TRBV5-1 | TGCGCCAGCACGGGACAGGGCCTCAGCGGGGGCGAGCAGTACTTC | CASTGQGLSGGEQYF
TRBJ1-5 | . | . | TRBV2 | TGTGCCAGCAGTGATTGGGACTCCTTAACTTTCAATCAGCCCCAGCATTTT | CASSDWDSLTFNQPQHF
TRBJ2-7 | . | . | TRBV7-2 | TGTGCCAGCAGCTTAGACGGGTTATCCTACGAGCAGTACTTC | CASSLDGLSYEQYF
TRBJ2-5 | . | . | TRBV28 | TGTGCCAGCATTCAGGGAGAGACCCAGTACTTC | CASIQGETQYF
TRBJ1-1 | TRBD1 | . | TRBV29-1 | TGCAGCGTTGTAACCCCATGGTACCAGGGGGCAAGCTTGAACACTGAAGCTTTCTTT | CSVVTPWYQGASLNTEAFF
TRBJ2-5 | TRBD1 | . | TRBV30 | TGTGCCTGGAGGTCGACAGGGAAAGAGACCCAGTACTTC | CAWRSTGKETQYF
TRBJ2-7 | . | . | TRBV6-5 | TGTGCCAGCAGGATTTCCAGCGCCTACGAGCAGTACTTC | CASRISSAYEQYF
TRBJ2-7 | TRBD2 | . | TRBV5-3 | TGTGCCAGAAGTTCCCGAGCGGGAGTTTTGTACGAGCAGTACTTC | CARSSRAGVLYEQYF